Shown below are 24 T cell receptor beta chains from a single sample sequenced in a study of blood T cell repertoires in COVID-19. The method was immunoSEQ multiplex PCR; TCRdb's version includes in-frame clones alone and lacks a portion of them. The sample yields about 120,000 clones, more than 60% seen once. Sequenced sample: peripheral blood. These receptors originate from a man aged 65 to 79 with acute or convalescent COVID-19.

The V gene is TRBV9, the J gene TRBJ1-1, with 7 bases that match TRBD1. The ends lost 4 bases at V and 4 bases at J; junction bases unmatched: 10. From germline, CDR1 is SGDLS and CDR2 YYNGEE. This CDR3 comprises 15 residues. CDR3 bases: TGTGCCAGCAGCCCGGGGACAGAAAGGGTCACTGAAGCTTTCTTT. Translated, it gives CASSPGTERVTEAFF. Supplemented by reference TRBV9 and TRBJ1-1, the full variable domain reads DSGVTQTPKHLITATGQRVTLRCSPRSGDLSVYWYQQSLDQGLQFLIQYYNGEERAKGNILERFSAQQFPDLHSELNLSSLELGDSALYFCASSPGTERVTEAFFGQGTRLTVV.

The V call is TRBV18, the J call TRBJ1-4, with TRBD1 identical over 9 bases. This CDR3 region has 16 residues. The V and J ends lost 3 bases and 4 bases, in that order; junction bases with no gene match: 6. CDR1 is KGHSH and CDR2 is LQKENI in the germline V gene. The CDR3, as DNA: TGTGCCAGCTCACCCCGGACAGGGGTCGGTAATGAAAAACTGTTTTTT. This translates into CASSPRTGVGNEKLFF. The variable domain in full, completed from reference TRBV18 and TRBJ1-4, reads NAGVMQNPRHLVRRRGQEARLRCSPMKGHSHVYWYRQLPEEGLKFMVYLQKENIIDESGMPKERFSAEFPKEGPSILRIQQVVRGDSAAYFCASSPRTGVGNEKLFFGSGTQLSVL.

The sample holds one count of this clone. The rearrangement joins TRBV4-1 to TRBJ2-5; 9 nucleotides agree with TRBD1. The CDR3 covers 15 residues. V was clipped by 1 base and J by 3 bases; unmatched bases: 3. Germline loops: CDR1 MGHRA, CDR2 YSYEKL. The CDR3 loop is CASSQVGTGKETQYF. The CDR3 DNA is TGCGCCAGCAGCCAAGTAGGGACAGGGAAAGAGACCCAGTACTTC.

The V call is TRBV6-5, the J call TRBJ2-7; 8 bases are a match to TRBD2. The germline CDR1 and CDR2 sequences are MNHEY and SVGAGI. The trim removed 3 bases at V and 5 bases at J, leaving 6 bases unmatched. The CDR3 totals 14 residues. CDR3: CASSYVRGGHEQYF. The CDR3 DNA reads TGTGCCAGCAGTTATGTACGGGGGGGACACGAGCAGTACTTC.

V usage is TRBV20-1 and J usage is TRBJ1-4, with TRBD1 matching 10 bases. J gave up 6 bases and V 3 bases, and 7 bases lay outside the gene matches. The CDR3 has 15 residues. Germline lookup yields CDR1 DFQATT and CDR2 SNEGSKA (reference sequence). The DNA for the CDR3 is TGCAGTGCTAGTAAGGGGACAGGGGTGGATGAAAAACTGTTTTTT. This translates into CSASKGTGVDEKLFF.

The chain carries TRBV11-1 and TRBJ2-7; a weak D match, TRBD1 (6 bases). V lost 6 bases, J lost 4 bases, and 10 bases lay in between. Germline values: CDR1 SGHAT, CDR2 FQDESV (reference sequence). CDR3 length equals 12 residues. Here the CDR3 DNA reads TGTGCCAGCAGTAAGGACAGATACGAGCAGTACTTC. It specifies CASSKDRYEQYF.

V and J are TRBV5-1 and TRBJ2-1; 7 bases fit TRBD1. This CDR3 region has 15 residues. V trimming: 4 bases; J trimming: 7 bases; junction bases outside the gene matches: 11. From germline, CDR1 is SGHRS and CDR2 YFSETQ. For the CDR3, the DNA is TGCGCCAGCAGCCGAACAGGGGACCTACAAAATGAGCAGTTCTTC. It translates to CASSRTGDLQNEQFF. The whole variable domain, filled in from reference TRBV5-1 and TRBJ2-1, reads KAGVTQTPRYLIKTRGQQVTLSCSPISGHRSVSWYQQTPGQGLQFLFEYFSETQRNKGNFPGRFSGRQFSNSRSEMNVSTLELGDSALYLCASSRTGDLQNEQFFGPGTRLTVL.

The chain couples TRBV6-6 to TRBJ1-2; weak D call: TRBD1 (5 bases). Trimming shortened V by 5 bases and J by 8 bases, and 24 bases separated the two germline ends. The CDR3 contains 16 residues. The germline gives CDR1 MNHNY, CDR2 SVGAGI (reference sequence). CDR3 in DNA: TGTGCCAGCAGTCTTGGGGCCGAGTATAGAATGGGAGGCTACACCTTC. This gives the protein CASSLGAEYRMGGYTF.

The gene calls are TRBV21-1 and TRBJ1-2. TRBV21-1 is given as a pseudogene. The CDR3 contains 16 residues. CDR3 sequence reads: CASSFPRPPPNYGYTF. CDR3 bases: TGTGCCAGCAGCTTTCCTAGGCCCCCCCCTAACTATGGCTACACCTTC.

This clone came up a few times. The V gene is TRBV14, the J gene TRBJ1-2; the D gene is possibly TRBD1 (6 bases). The CDR3 contains 15 residues. With 1 base removed from V and 2 bases from J, the gap between germline ends came to 11 bases. The V gene's germline CDR1 is SGHDN and CDR2 FVKESK. The CDR3 DNA follows: TGTGCCAGCAGCCAAGGCTGGACAGTAAACTATGGCTACACCTTC. Translating gives CASSQGWTVNYGYTF. Drawing the rest from reference TRBV14 and TRBJ1-2, the complete variable domain is EAGVTQFPSHSVIEKGQTVTLRCDPISGHDNLYWYRRVMGKEIKFLLHFVKESKQDESGMPNNRFLAERTGGTYSTLKVQPAELEDSGVYFCASSQGWTVNYGYTFGSGTRLTVV.

The chain combines TRBV7-9 with TRBJ2-7, with 7 bases that match TRBD1. Germline V gene sequence: CDR1 SEHNR, CDR2 FQNEAQ (reference sequence). The CDR3 length is 15 residues. The V segment lost 4 bases and the J segment 5 bases; nucleotides outside the gene matches: 11. Here the CDR3 DNA reads TGTGCCAGCAGCTCCCCGAGAGGGGGCTGGAACGAGCAGTACTTC. Protein: CASSSPRGGWNEQYF.

The rearrangement joins TRBV7-2 to TRBJ2-7; TRBD2 aligns across 7 bases. The CDR3 extends over 15 amino acids. Germline-derived CDR1 and CDR2 are SGHTA and FQGNSA. V lost 5 bases and J lost 9; bases outside the gene matches: 16. The CDR3 coding sequence is TGTGCCAGCAGCCCATTCGGGGGAGGGTATGAAGCGCAGTACTTC. Translated, it gives CASSPFGGGYEAQYF. The full variable domain, completed using reference TRBV7-2 and TRBJ2-7, is GAGVSQSPSNKVTEKGKDVELRCDPISGHTALYWYRQSLGQGLEFLIYFQGNSAPDKSGLPSDRFSAERTGGSVSTLTIQRTQQEDSAVYLCASSPFGGGYEAQYFGPGTRLTVT.

This chain uses TRBV5-1 with TRBJ1-1; 10 positions agree with TRBD1. V shed 4 bases, J shed 5 bases, and the junction held 2 bases outside the gene matches. CDR1 is SGHRS and CDR2 is YFSETQ in the germline V gene. This CDR3 contains 13 residues. The CDR3 nucleotides read TGCGCCAGCAGCGTGGACAGGGGGACTGAAGCTTTCTTT. Translation: CASSVDRGTEAFF.

The V call is TRBV5-1, the J call TRBJ1-6; D remains ambiguous. Germline V lookup: CDR1 SGHRS, CDR2 YFSETQ. The V end was cut by 0 bases, the J end by 8 bases, with 9 bases between. The CDR3 sequence is 14 residues long. CDR3 DNA: TGCGCCAGCAGCTTGGAGGCGGGCGATTCACCCCTCCACTTT. This translates into CASSLEAGDSPLHF.

With respect to this clone: An end of the junction differs from the germline gene, which may be a read error. V usage is TRBV5-1 and J usage is TRBJ1-3; the D is unclear. There are 14 residues in the CDR3. Germline V gene data show CDR1 as SGHRS and CDR2 as YFSETQ. CDR3 DNA: TGCGTCAGCAGCTTAGCGTCCTCTGGAAACACCATATATTTT. Its translation is CVSSLASSGNTIYF.

This chain links TRBV7-6 with TRBJ2-7, with TRBD2 as a possible D gene (5 bases). The CDR3 contains 13 residues. Trimming cost V 0 bases and J 4 bases, with 7 bases left between them. Germline CDR1 reads SGHVS; CDR2 reads FNYEAQ. The CDR3 here is CASSLAAGYEQYF. The CDR3 DNA sequence: TGTGCCAGCAGCTTAGCTGCGGGTTACGAGCAGTACTTC.

This clone turned up a few times. The CDR3 DNA follows: TGTGCCATCAGGTCGGACGGGAGATTTACAGATACGCAGTATTTT. It is translated as CAIRSDGRFTDTQYF. The chain combines TRBV10-3 with TRBJ2-3; a weak D match, TRBD2 (6 bases). The germline V gene has CDR1 ENHRY and CDR2 SYGVKD. The germline V and J ends were trimmed by 6 bases and 3 bases, with 16 bases remaining between them. The CDR3 totals 15 residues.

This chain connects TRBV4-1 to TRBJ2-7; D may be TRBD2 (6 bases). Germline V gives CDR1 MGHRA, CDR2 YSYEKL. The CDR3 has 14 amino acids. Deletions cut 0 bases from V and 6 bases from J, with 12 bases between. The CDR3 here is CASSQEMVEGEQYF. CDR3 in DNA: TGCGCCAGCAGCCAAGAGATGGTGGAGGGCGAGCAGTACTTC.

The chain employs TRBV18 and TRBJ1-2; possibly TRBD1 for D (6 bases). The CDR3 extends over 15 amino acids. Germline CDR1 reads KGHSH; CDR2 reads LQKENI. V lost 1 base and J lost 4, with 13 bases in between. For the CDR3, the DNA is TGTGCCAGCTCACCACGAAGGGACACCCCCTATGGCTACACCTTC. Encoded protein: CASSPRRDTPYGYTF.

The chain employs TRBV14 and TRBJ2-1, with 10 bases lining up with TRBD2. V shed 4 bases and J 6 bases; nucleotides not matched to a gene: 3. Per germline, CDR1 SGHDN and CDR2 FVKESK. The CDR3 is 14 amino acids. The CDR3 loop is CASSRLAGPNEQFF. The CDR3 DNA sequence: TGTGCCAGCAGCCGACTAGCGGGTCCCAATGAGCAGTTCTTC.

This chain connects TRBV13 to TRBJ2-1; 7 bases align to TRBD2. CDR3 length: 16 residues. Unmatched junction bases numbered 10, after V lost 5 bases and J lost 3 bases. Germline assignment: CDR1 PRHDT and CDR2 FYEKMQ (reference sequence). CDR3: CASSPHGGGGYNEQFF. Written as DNA, the CDR3 is TGTGCCAGCAGCCCCCATGGCGGGGGTGGCTACAATGAGCAGTTCTTC.

The chain carries TRBV6-4 and TRBJ1-2; TRBD1 matches at 7 bases. V lost 2 bases and J lost 4; bases outside the gene matches: 4. The CDR3 spans 14 residues. The germline gives CDR1 MRHNA, CDR2 SNTAGT. The CDR3 loop reads CASSDGSGGYGYTF. DNA of the CDR3: TGTGCCAGCAGTGACGGGTCAGGGGGCTATGGCTACACCTTC.

The rearrangement joins TRBV9 to TRBJ2-7; maybe TRBD1 (6 bases). The germline V and J ends were trimmed by 3 bases and 1 base, with 8 bases remaining between them. CDR3 length equals 13 residues. Germline values: CDR1 SGDLS, CDR2 YYNGEE. The CDR3 coding sequence is TGTGCCAGCAGCGGGGGGCGTTCCTACGAGCAGTACTTC. Protein: CASSGGRSYEQYF.

CDR3 coding DNA: TGTGCCAGCAGCTTTCGGGGTTCTAACACCGGGGAGCTGTTTTTT. This codes for CASSFRGSNTGELFF. This chain joins TRBV11-3 and TRBJ2-2; perhaps TRBD2 as D (5 bases). CDR1 and CDR2 (germline): SGHNT, YENEEA. The length of the CDR3 is 15 residues. The V and J ends lost 3 bases and 2 bases respectively, with 10 bases between them.